Listed below are T cell receptor beta chains from one sample, sequenced in a study of Ad26.COV2.S vaccination and SARS-CoV-2 variants. This table comes from immunoSEQ multiplex PCR, and its TCRdb copy is limited to in-frame clones, with some not included. The sample yields about 430,000 clones, roughly 90% seen once. The material was peripheral blood, obtained in a trial of Ad26.COV2.S vaccine versus placebo. The receptors come from a person aged 18 to 59 who received the Ad26.COV2.S COVID-19 vaccine or a placebo. The CDR3 runs from the conserved cysteine through the conserved F or W. The D gene is left open where the match is weak. Rows may omit the clone size; those that give it use once, few, many or a size class.

NA	TRBV7-3	TRBJ1-1	many	CASSYTPRRVEAFF	TGTGCCAGCAGCTATACACCTCGACGGGTTGAAGCTTTCTTT
NA	TRBV5-5	TRBJ1-2	NA	CASSSSNRDLDGYTF	TGTGCCAGCAGCTCGTCTAATCGGGATTTGGACGGCTACACCTTC
NA	TRBV28	TRBJ1-3	once	CASSLLLVGEAGNTIYF	TGTGCCAGCAGTTTATTGTTAGTTGGGGAGGCTGGAAACACCATATATTTT
NA	TRBV12-3/TRBV12-4	TRBJ1-5	once	CASSLGEGQPQHF	TGTGCCAGCAGTTTAGGGGAAGGTCAGCCCCAGCATTTT
TRBD1	TRBV29-1	TRBJ1-1	once	CSVTTGGAETEAFF	TGCAGCGTGACGACAGGGGGCGCGGAGACTGAAGCTTTCTTT
NA	TRBV4-2	TRBJ2-7	NA	CASSQLQGAPYEQYF	TGTGCCAGCAGCCAACTCCAGGGAGCTCCGTACGAGCAGTACTTC
TRBD1	TRBV19	TRBJ1-2	NA	CASSTEGQSLYGYTF	TGTGCCAGTAGTACGGAGGGACAGAGTCTCTATGGCTACACCTTC
TRBD2	TRBV29-1	TRBJ2-1	NA	CSAGGGRSYNEQFF	TGCAGCGCCGGTGGCGGGAGGTCCTACAATGAGCAGTTCTTC
TRBD2	TRBV6-1	TRBJ2-1	NA	CASSEEASGYYNEQFF	TGTGCCAGCAGTGAAGAGGCTAGCGGTTACTACAATGAGCAGTTCTTC
NA	TRBV18	TRBJ1-5	NA	CASSPTSPQSQPQHF	TGTGCCAGCTCACCCACCTCACCCCAATCTCAGCCCCAGCATTTT
NA	TRBV19	TRBJ1-2	NA	CASSIVGLSSGYTF	TGTGCCAGTAGTATAGTGGGCCTTTCGTCTGGCTACACCTTC
NA	TRBV30	TRBJ1-3	NA	CAWSVQERDTIYF	TGTGCCTGGAGTGTACAAGAAAGGGACACCATATATTTT
TRBD2	TRBV3-1/TRBV3-2	TRBJ2-4	NA	CASSQRGTSGNSIQYF	TGTGCCAGCAGCCAAAGAGGGACTAGCGGGAACTCCATTCAGTACTTC
TRBD1	TRBV3-1/TRBV3-2	TRBJ1-5	NA	CASSQRVWTGDLLLPNQPQHF	TGTGCCAGCAGCCAACGAGTCTGGACAGGGGACCTACTCCTCCCCAATCAGCCCCAGCATTTT
NA	TRBV7-9	TRBJ2-2	NA	CASSFPRGLPNTGELFF	TGTGCCAGCAGCTTCCCTAGGGGCCTCCCGAACACCGGGGAGCTGTTTTTT
NA	TRBV28	TRBJ2-7	NA	CASSPPGTLSYEQYF	TGTGCCAGCAGTCCTCCCGGGACACTCTCCTACGAGCAGTACTTC
TRBD2	TRBV27	TRBJ2-7	NA	CASSLSGLAGAIGYEQYF	TGTGCCAGCAGTTTATCAGGACTAGCGGGCGCCATTGGGTACGAGCAGTACTTC
TRBD2	TRBV10-3	TRBJ2-2	NA	CAITRGSGTGELFF	TGTGCCATCACTCGAGGTAGCGGGACCGGGGAGCTGTTTTTT
TRBD1	TRBV5-1	TRBJ2-7	NA	CASSLDVQGPYEQYF	TGCGCCAGCAGCTTGGACGTACAGGGGCCCTACGAGCAGTACTTC
NA	TRBV5-6	TRBJ2-6	NA	CASSPWGAASSGANVLTF	TGTGCCAGCAGCCCCTGGGGAGCGGCAAGCTCTGGGGCCAACGTCCTGACTTTC
TRBD2	TRBV9	TRBJ2-5	NA	CASSVRGGRVQETQYF	TGTGCCAGCAGCGTCAGAGGCGGGAGGGTTCAAGAGACCCAGTACTTC
TRBD2	TRBV3-1/TRBV3-2	TRBJ2-1	NA	CASSHTPTSPYNEQFF	TGTGCCAGCAGCCATACTCCGACTAGCCCCTACAATGAGCAGTTCTTC
TRBD1	TRBV14	TRBJ2-3	NA	CASSQGRTGARTDTQYF	TGTGCCAGCAGCCAGGGTCGGACAGGGGCCCGCACAGATACGCAGTATTTT
NA	TRBV6-2/TRBV6-3	TRBJ1-2	NA	CASSLDSNYGYTF	TGTGCCAGCAGTTTGGACAGTAACTATGGCTACACCTTC
NA	TRBV19	TRBJ1-1	NA	CASPGPTEAFF	TGTGCCAGTCCCGGTCCGACTGAAGCTTTCTTT
NA	TRBV11-2	TRBJ1-1	once	CASSNGPFLEAFF	TGTGCCAGCAGCAACGGGCCATTCCTTGAAGCTTTCTTT
TRBD1	TRBV5-1	TRBJ2-3	NA	CASSFIQGADTQYF	TGCGCCAGCAGCTTCATACAGGGGGCGGATACGCAGTATTTT
NA	TRBV19	TRBJ2-4	NA	CASSTQGRLAKNIQYF	TGTGCCAGTAGTACACAGGGCAGGTTAGCCAAAAACATTCAGTACTTC
NA	TRBV5-4	TRBJ1-4	NA	CASSLSWASNEKLFF	TGTGCCAGCAGCTTGTCGTGGGCATCTAATGAAAAACTGTTTTTT
NA	TRBV27	TRBJ1-1	many	CASRKNTEAFF	TGTGCCAGCAGAAAGAACACTGAAGCTTTCTTT
NA	TRBV5-1	TRBJ2-7	NA	CASSLYSHEQYF	TGCGCCAGCAGCTTGTACAGCCACGAGCAGTACTTC
TRBD2	TRBV9	TRBJ2-1	once	CASSVASETSGNSYNEQFF	TGTGCCAGCAGCGTAGCATCCGAGACTAGCGGCAACTCCTACAATGAGCAGTTCTTC
NA	TRBV6-5	TRBJ2-7	NA	CASRNYGGEQYF	TGTGCCAGCAGGAACTATGGGGGCGAGCAGTACTTC
TRBD2	TRBV6-2/TRBV6-3	TRBJ2-2	NA	CASSYEGLAGNTGELFF	TGTGCCAGCAGTTACGAAGGCCTAGCGGGGAACACCGGGGAGCTGTTTTTT
NA	TRBV11-2	TRBJ2-1	NA	CASSPSPLGEQFF	TGTGCCAGCAGCCCTTCTCCCTTGGGTGAGCAGTTCTTC
NA	TRBV6-5	TRBJ2-5	NA	CASSSTVKETQYF	TGTGCCAGCAGTTCGACAGTGAAAGAGACCCAGTACTTC
TRBD1	TRBV7-8	TRBJ2-2	NA	CASSFGQGVYGETGELFF	TGTGCCAGCAGCTTTGGACAGGGGGTCTATGGAGAAACCGGGGAGCTGTTTTTT
NA	TRBV29-1	TRBJ2-1	NA	CSVVDWSSYNEQFF	TGCAGCGTCGTTGACTGGAGCTCCTACAATGAGCAGTTCTTC
NA	TRBV18	TRBJ2-7	NA	CASSPPTGSYEQYF	TGTGCCAGCTCACCTCCGACAGGCTCCTACGAGCAGTACTTC
TRBD2	TRBV28	TRBJ2-3	NA	CASSPPTSGRDKDTQYF	TGTGCCAGCAGTCCCCCGACTAGCGGGAGGGACAAGGATACGCAGTATTTT
TRBD2	TRBV19	TRBJ2-1	NA	CASSYTSGRYEQFF	TGTGCCAGTAGTTACACTAGCGGGAGGTATGAGCAGTTCTTC
TRBD2	TRBV4-1	TRBJ2-7	NA	CASSQAAGGWNEQYF	TGCGCCAGCAGCCAAGCAGCGGGAGGTTGGAACGAGCAGTACTTC
NA	TRBV5-1	TRBJ2-7	NA	CASSFRDASYEQYF	TGCGCCAGCAGCTTTCGGGACGCCTCCTACGAGCAGTACTTC